Listed below are T cell receptor beta chains from one sample, sequenced in a study of CD8+ T cells in alopecia areata. TCRdb's table, derived via immunoSEQ multiplex PCR, lists solely in-frame clones and lacks some. The data show about 200,000 clones, under 60% seen once. Sequenced here: CD4+ T cells sorted from blood, sampled at week 4, from a patient treated with tofacitinib. The receptors stem from a human donor with alopecia areata. CDR3s include the opening cysteine and the closing phenylalanine or tryptophan. A D gene is named only where the DNA matches it firmly. Clone size is given for some rows only: seen once, a few or many times, or a class if the clone is expanded.

TRBV30	TRBJ1-2	few	NA	CTLGYGYTF	TGTACCTTGGGCTATGGCTACACCTTC
TRBV30	TRBJ2-7	NA	TRBD2	CAWQTSGAYEQYF	TGTGCCTGGCAGACTAGCGGGGCCTACGAGCAGTACTTC
TRBV5-6	TRBJ2-7	NA	NA	CASSLETYEQYF	TGTGCCAGCAGCTTGGAAACCTACGAGCAGTACTTC
TRBV9	TRBJ2-2	NA	TRBD2	CASDSGVNTGELFF	TGTGCCAGCGATAGCGGGGTTAACACCGGGGAGCTGTTTTTT
TRBV13	TRBJ2-1	NA	TRBD2	CASSLDGGSHNEQFF	TGTGCCAGCAGCTTAGACGGGGGGTCTCACAATGAGCAGTTCTTC
TRBV28	TRBJ1-6	few	NA	CASSLHGNGNSPLHF	TGTGCCAGCAGTTTACACGGCAATGGGAATTCACCCCTCCACTTT
TRBV29-1	TRBJ2-5	NA	NA	CSVGWPGGETQYF	TGCAGCGTTGGTTGGCCCGGGGGAGAGACCCAGTACTTC
TRBV6-5	TRBJ1-1	NA	NA	CASMPPGYTEAFF	TGTGCCAGCATGCCGCCCGGGTACACTGAAGCTTTCTTT
TRBV25-1	TRBJ1-6	NA	NA	CASSADSKNSPLHF	TGTGCCAGCAGTGCGGACAGCAAGAATTCACCCCTCCACTTT
TRBV5-1	TRBJ2-2	NA	NA	CASSLGSLGAAANTGELFF	TGCGCCAGCAGCTTGGGGTCACTTGGGGCGGCCGCGAACACCGGGGAGCTGTTTTTT
TRBV2	TRBJ2-1	once	TRBD1	CASSESFGTGYNEQFF	TGTGCCAGCAGTGAAAGTTTCGGGACAGGATACAATGAGCAGTTCTTC
TRBV30	TRBJ1-2	NA	NA	CAWSVSLYGYTF	TGTGCCTGGAGTGTATCTCTCTATGGCTACACCTTC
TRBV7-9	TRBJ2-2	few	NA	CASRPGRNTGELFF	TGTGCCAGCAGACCGGGACGGAACACCGGGGAGCTGTTTTTT
TRBV5-6	TRBJ1-5	NA	NA	CASSPGHTSNQPQHF	TGTGCCAGCAGCCCGGGACACACTAGCAATCAGCCCCAGCATTTT
TRBV7-2	TRBJ2-6	NA	NA	CASSLVSGANVLTF	TGTGCCAGCAGCTTAGTTAGTGGGGCCAACGTCCTGACTTTC
TRBV10-3	TRBJ1-1	NA	NA	CAISTGFGMNTEAFF	TGTGCCATCAGTACAGGGTTCGGGATGAACACTGAAGCTTTCTTT
TRBV29-1	TRBJ2-1	NA	NA	CSVYQGTNNEQFF	TGCAGCGTTTATCAGGGGACAAACAATGAGCAGTTCTTC
TRBV29-1	TRBJ2-3	NA	TRBD2	CSVVGTSFTDTQYF	TGCAGCGTTGTAGGGACTAGCTTTACAGATACGCAGTATTTT
TRBV29-1	TRBJ1-5	few	NA	CSVLPDSNQPQHF	TGCAGCGTTCTCCCAGATAGCAATCAGCCCCAGCATTTT
TRBV5-6	TRBJ2-7	once	TRBD1	CASSLLGTGFYEQYF	TGTGCCAGCAGCTTGCTTGGGACAGGCTTTTACGAGCAGTACTTC
TRBV30	TRBJ1-2	NA	NA	CAWSERLLGVRGYTF	TGTGCCTGGAGTGAACGTCTCTTGGGGGTGAGGGGCTACACCTTC
TRBV7-8	TRBJ2-7	NA	NA	CASSQSDEQYF	TGTGCCAGCAGCCAAAGTGACGAGCAGTACTTC
TRBV11-2	TRBJ2-5	few	TRBD2	CASSPTGTSGRETQYF	TGTGCCAGCAGCCCAACCGGGACTAGCGGGCGAGAGACCCAGTACTTC
TRBV25-1	TRBJ2-6	NA	NA	CASSAGGAGDVLTF	TGTGCCAGCAGCGCCGGAGGGGCAGGCGACGTCCTGACTTTC
TRBV30	TRBJ1-2	NA	NA	CAWSDRRGYTF	TGTGCCTGGAGTGATCGGCGTGGCTACACCTTC
TRBV5-4	TRBJ1-2	NA	TRBD1	CASSLGSRGDGYTF	TGTGCCAGCAGCTTGGGGTCCAGGGGGGATGGCTACACCTTC
TRBV6-1	TRBJ1-1	NA	TRBD1	CASSLQGSNTEAFF	TGTGCCAGCAGTCTACAGGGGTCGAACACTGAAGCTTTCTTT
TRBV5-6	TRBJ2-3	NA	NA	CASSFKADTQYF	TGTGCCAGCAGCTTTAAAGCAGATACGCAGTATTTT
TRBV4-1	TRBJ1-6	few	NA	CASSQEPDSSYNSPLHF	TGCGCCAGCAGCCAAGAGCCGGATAGCTCCTATAATTCACCCCTCCACTTT
TRBV29-1	TRBJ1-4	NA	NA	CSVVLGPDEKLFF	TGCAGCGTTGTGCTGGGGCCGGATGAAAAACTGTTTTTT
TRBV5-6	TRBJ2-4	few	NA	CASSSRPILAKNIQYF	TGTGCCAGCAGCTCGCGACCTATACTAGCCAAAAACATTCAGTACTTC
TRBV5-4	TRBJ1-5	few	NA	CAVGGNNQPQHF	TGTGCCGTAGGTGGGAACAATCAGCCCCAGCATTTT